A single sample is the source of the 14 T cell receptor beta chains below, sequenced in a study of graft-versus-host responses after intestinal transplantation. Sequencing was performed with immunoSEQ multiplex PCR; in TCRdb, only in-frame clones are kept and a portion is missing. The sample has 6,500 to 10,000 clones, 74% seen once; the top ten hold about 30%. Graft specimens yielded both intraepithelial and lamina propria lymphocytes. The sequencing used ileum tissue, collected 494 days after intestinal transplant. The receptor source for this set is a human patient who received an intestinal transplant, so some T cells may come from the graft donor.

The chain has TRBV6-5 and TRBJ2-2; D is ambiguous. This CDR3 has 14 amino acids. Trimming stripped 0 bases from V and 4 bases from J, with 6 bases between. The V gene's germline CDR1 is MNHEY and CDR2 SVGAGI. Here the CDR3 DNA reads TGTGCCAGCAGTTACTCTGGTGGCACCGGGGAGCTGTTTTTT. It translates to CASSYSGGTGELFF.

This rearrangement joins TRBV29-1 to TRBJ2-1; no clear D gene. The CDR3 extends over 13 amino acids. Germline V gives CDR1 SQVTM, CDR2 ANQGSEA. V was shortened by 5 bases and J by 2 bases, with 10 bases between the two germline ends. CDR3 in DNA: TGCAGCGTTTCCCAAGCCGCCTACAATGAGCAGTTCTTC. Translating gives CSVSQAAYNEQFF.

The chain has TRBV6-5 and TRBJ1-1; D is unclear. The CDR3 has 15 residues. The germline V and J ends were trimmed by 0 bases and 4 bases, with 12 bases remaining between them. CDR1 MNHEY and CDR2 SVGAGI come from the germline V gene. The CDR3 coding sequence is TGTGCCAGCAGTTACTCCAGGCAGATAGGCACTGAAGCTTTCTTT. It yields the protein CASSYSRQIGTEAFF.

This clone was counted only a few times. The rearrangement uses TRBV13 and TRBJ1-1; D gene uncertain. This CDR3 is built from 14 residues. Trimming cost V 3 bases and J 5 bases, with 13 bases left between them. The germline V gene has CDR1 PRHDT and CDR2 FYEKMQ (reference sequence). The CDR3 spells CASSFGPGGTEAFF. As DNA, the CDR3 is TGTGCCAGCAGCTTTGGTCCCGGAGGGACTGAAGCTTTCTTT. The whole variable domain, remainder taken from reference TRBV13 and TRBJ1-1, is AAGVIQSPRHLIKEKRETATLKCYPIPRHDTVYWYQQGPGQDPQFLISFYEKMQSDKGSIPDRFSAQQFSDYHSELNMSSLELGDSALYFCASSFGPGGTEAFFGQGTRLTVV.

The V gene is TRBV5-1, the J gene TRBJ2-7; weak D call: TRBD2 (5 bases). This CDR3 is 15 amino acids long. Germline loops: CDR1 SGHRS, CDR2 YFSETQ. Trimming shortened V by 0 bases and J by 2 bases, and 12 bases separated the two germline ends. This chain's CDR3 is CASSLGHRDTYEQYF. The DNA of the CDR3 is TGCGCCAGCAGCTTGGGACACCGGGATACCTACGAGCAGTACTTC.

The chain carries TRBV6-5 and TRBJ1-2, with a weak D call TRBD1 (6 bases). The CDR3 spans 14 residues. Per the germline V gene, CDR1 is MNHEY and CDR2 is SVGAGI. V was trimmed by 5 bases and J by 4 bases, leaving 14 bases between them. CDR3 nucleotide sequence: TGTGCCAGCAGTCTTCGCAGGGGTACCTATGGCTACACCTTC. Its translation is CASSLRRGTYGYTF.

The chain carries TRBV6-8 and TRBJ2-7; D remains unclear. Germline values: CDR1 MNHGY, CDR2 SAAAGT. Trimming removed 8 bases at V and 1 base at J, with 6 bases between. There are 11 residues in the CDR3. In nucleotides, the CDR3 is TGTGCCAGCGTCTATTCCTACGAGCAGTACTTC. It specifies CASVYSYEQYF.

The chain carries TRBV5-1 and TRBJ2-7; 8 positions agree with TRBD1. The CDR3 is 13 residues long. J gave up 5 bases and V 4 bases, and 5 bases lay outside the gene matches. Germline loops: CDR1 SGHRS, CDR2 YFSETQ. The CDR3 nucleotides are TGCGCCAGCAGCGGGACAGGCCACCACGAGCAGTACTTC. Amino acids: CASSGTGHHEQYF.

This clone was counted once. The chain combines TRBV6-5 with TRBJ1-1, with TRBD1 identical over 10 bases. CDR3 length: 14 residues. V lost 4 bases, J lost 4 bases, and 3 bases stayed unmatched. Germline V gene lookup returns CDR1 MNHEY and CDR2 SVGAGI. The CDR3 sequence: CASSFGQGGTEAFF. DNA for the CDR3: TGTGCCAGCAGTTTCGGACAGGGGGGCACTGAAGCTTTCTTT.

The chain combines TRBV9 with TRBJ2-1; the match to TRBD1 covers 7 bases. Trimming cost V 2 bases and J 7 bases; bases outside gene matches: 12. The CDR3 totals 16 residues. Germline assignment: CDR1 SGDLS and CDR2 YYNGEE. The CDR3: CASSVSGTALRNEQFF. For the CDR3, the DNA is TGTGCCAGCAGCGTGTCTGGGACAGCCTTGAGGAATGAGCAGTTCTTC.

The CDR3 nucleotides read TGTGCCTGGAGGGGACAGGGATGGAATTCACCCCTCCACTTT. This codes for CAWRGQGWNSPLHF. J is TRBJ1-6 and V is TRBV30; 9 nucleotides align to TRBD1. The trim removed 3 bases at V and 7 bases at J, leaving 4 bases unmatched. The CDR3 covers 14 residues. Germline-derived CDR1 and CDR2 are GTSNPN and SVGIG (reference sequence).

The chain combines TRBV6-5 with TRBJ2-7, with a possible D match to TRBD1 (6 bases). The V gene's germline CDR1 is MNHEY and CDR2 SVGAGI. Between the trimmed V and J ends, which lost 5 bases and 0 bases, there was a span of 11 bases. CDR3 length: 14 residues. The CDR3 region is CASSADRFSYEQYF. CDR3 bases: TGTGCCAGCAGTGCCGACAGGTTCTCCTACGAGCAGTACTTC.

The gene calls are TRBV9 and TRBJ2-5; a possible D gene is TRBD1 (6 bases). The germline V and J ends were trimmed by 7 bases and 4 bases, with 17 bases remaining between them. This CDR3 has 14 amino acids. Germline-derived CDR1 and CDR2 are SGDLS and YYNGEE. For the CDR3, the DNA is TGTGCCAGCTCGGCAGGGGTGGTCCTAGAGACCCAGTACTTC. This gives the protein CASSAGVVLETQYF.

The V call is TRBV7-8, the J call TRBJ2-5; 7 bases fit TRBD2. The CDR3 is 16 amino acids. Germline CDR1 SGHVS, CDR2 FQNEAQ. After removal of 5 bases from V and 1 base from J, the junction contained 10 bases not matched to a gene. CDR3 sequence (DNA): TGTGCCAGCAGCCCCCGGGAAGCGGGGCTCCAAGAGACCCAGTACTTC. It is translated as CASSPREAGLQETQYF.